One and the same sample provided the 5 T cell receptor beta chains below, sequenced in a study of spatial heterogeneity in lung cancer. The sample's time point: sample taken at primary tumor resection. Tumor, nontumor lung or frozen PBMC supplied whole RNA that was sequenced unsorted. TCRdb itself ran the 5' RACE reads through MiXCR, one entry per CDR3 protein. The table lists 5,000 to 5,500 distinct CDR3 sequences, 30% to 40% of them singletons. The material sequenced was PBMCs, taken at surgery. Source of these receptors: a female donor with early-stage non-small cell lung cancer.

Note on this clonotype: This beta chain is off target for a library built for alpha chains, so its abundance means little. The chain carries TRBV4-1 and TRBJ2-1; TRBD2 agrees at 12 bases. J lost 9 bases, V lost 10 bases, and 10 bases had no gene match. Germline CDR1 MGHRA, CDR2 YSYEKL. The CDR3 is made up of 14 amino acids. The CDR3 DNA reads TGCGCCACCAGACCACTAGCGGGGGGAGGTGAGCAGTTCTTC. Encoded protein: CATRPLAGGGEQFF.

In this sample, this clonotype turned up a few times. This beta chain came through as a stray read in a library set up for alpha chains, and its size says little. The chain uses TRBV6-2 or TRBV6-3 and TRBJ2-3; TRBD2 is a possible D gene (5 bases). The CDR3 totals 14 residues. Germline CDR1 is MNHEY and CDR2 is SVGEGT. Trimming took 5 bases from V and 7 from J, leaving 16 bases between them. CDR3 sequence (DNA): TGTGCCAGCAGTCAGACCGGGGTCCGGAATACGCAGTATTTT. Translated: CASSQTGVRNTQYF.

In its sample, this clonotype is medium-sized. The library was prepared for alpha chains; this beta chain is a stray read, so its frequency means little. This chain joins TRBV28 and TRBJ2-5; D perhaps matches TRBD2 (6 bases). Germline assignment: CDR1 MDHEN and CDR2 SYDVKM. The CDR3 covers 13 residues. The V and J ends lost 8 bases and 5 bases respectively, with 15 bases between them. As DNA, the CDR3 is TGTGCCAGCCAAGGGACTCAAGTGGAGACCCAGTACTTC. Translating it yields CASQGTQVETQYF.

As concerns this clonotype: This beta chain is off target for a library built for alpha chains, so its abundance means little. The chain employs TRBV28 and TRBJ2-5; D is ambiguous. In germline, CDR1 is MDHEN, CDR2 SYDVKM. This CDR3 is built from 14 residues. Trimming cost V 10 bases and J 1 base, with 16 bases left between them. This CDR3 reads CAIKEEWAQETQYF. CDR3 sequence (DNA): TGTGCCATTAAAGAGGAGTGGGCCCAAGAGACCCAGTACTTC.

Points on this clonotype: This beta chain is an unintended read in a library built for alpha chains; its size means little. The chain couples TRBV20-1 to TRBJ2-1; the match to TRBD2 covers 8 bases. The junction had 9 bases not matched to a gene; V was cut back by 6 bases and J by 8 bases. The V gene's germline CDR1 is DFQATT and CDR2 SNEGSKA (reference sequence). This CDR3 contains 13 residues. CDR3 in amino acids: CSAPGGGIDEQFF. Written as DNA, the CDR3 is TGCAGTGCCCCGGGAGGGGGAATCGATGAGCAGTTCTTC.